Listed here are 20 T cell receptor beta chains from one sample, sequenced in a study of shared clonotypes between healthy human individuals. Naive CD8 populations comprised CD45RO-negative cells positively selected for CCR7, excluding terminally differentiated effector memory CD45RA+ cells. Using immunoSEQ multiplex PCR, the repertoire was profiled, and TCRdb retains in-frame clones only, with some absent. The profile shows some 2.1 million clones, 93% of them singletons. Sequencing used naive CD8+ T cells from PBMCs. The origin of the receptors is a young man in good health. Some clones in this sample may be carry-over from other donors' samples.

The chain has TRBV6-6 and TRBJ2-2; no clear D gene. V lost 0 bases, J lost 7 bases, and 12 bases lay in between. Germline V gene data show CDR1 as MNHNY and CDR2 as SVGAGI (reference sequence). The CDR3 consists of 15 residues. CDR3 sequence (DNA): TGTGCCAGCAGTTACTCTCCGGGTGAACTCGGGGAGCTGTTTTTT. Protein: CASSYSPGELGELFF.

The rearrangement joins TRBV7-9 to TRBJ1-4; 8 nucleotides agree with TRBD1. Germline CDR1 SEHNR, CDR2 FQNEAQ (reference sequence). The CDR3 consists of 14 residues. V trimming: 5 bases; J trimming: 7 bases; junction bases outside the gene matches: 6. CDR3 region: CASSLQGGTEKLFF. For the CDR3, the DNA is TGTGCCAGCAGCCTACAGGGGGGTACTGAAAAACTGTTTTTT.

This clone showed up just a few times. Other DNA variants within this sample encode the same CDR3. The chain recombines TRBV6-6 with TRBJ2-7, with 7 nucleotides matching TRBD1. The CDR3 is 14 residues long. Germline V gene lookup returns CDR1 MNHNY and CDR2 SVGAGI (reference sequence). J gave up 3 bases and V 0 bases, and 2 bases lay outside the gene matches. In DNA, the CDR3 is TGTGCCAGCAGTTACTCGTCAGGGGGCTACGAGCAGTACTTC. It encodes CASSYSSGGYEQYF.

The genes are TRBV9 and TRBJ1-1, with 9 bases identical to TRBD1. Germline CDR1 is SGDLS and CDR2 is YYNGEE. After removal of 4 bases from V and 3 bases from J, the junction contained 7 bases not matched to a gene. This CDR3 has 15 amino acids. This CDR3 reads CASSPTGGDHTEAFF. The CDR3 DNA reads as TGTGCCAGCAGCCCCACAGGGGGCGATCACACTGAAGCTTTCTTT. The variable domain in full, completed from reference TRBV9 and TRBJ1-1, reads DSGVTQTPKHLITATGQRVTLRCSPRSGDLSVYWYQQSLDQGLQFLIQYYNGEERAKGNILERFSAQQFPDLHSELNLSSLELGDSALYFCASSPTGGDHTEAFFGQGTRLTVV.

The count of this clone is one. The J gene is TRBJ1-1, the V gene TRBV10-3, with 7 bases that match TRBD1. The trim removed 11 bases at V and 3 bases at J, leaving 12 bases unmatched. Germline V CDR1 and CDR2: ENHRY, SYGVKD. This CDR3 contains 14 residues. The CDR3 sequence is CAHRPTGADTEAFF. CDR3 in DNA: TGTGCCCACAGGCCTACAGGGGCCGACACTGAAGCTTTCTTT.

Here the CDR3 reads CASRPDRNPNNEQFF. CDR3 coding DNA: TGTGCCTCCCGCCCAGACAGAAACCCTAACAATGAGCAGTTCTTC. V gene TRBV19 combines with J gene TRBJ2-1, with TRBD1 as a possible D gene (5 bases). Deletions cut 11 bases from V and 5 bases from J, with 22 bases between. Per the germline V gene, CDR1 is LNHDA and CDR2 is SQIVND (reference sequence). The CDR3 is made up of 15 amino acids.

In nucleotides, the CDR3 is TGTGCCAGCAGTGACCATGGGACGATATACGAGCAGTACTTC. This encodes CASSDHGTIYEQYF. V and J are TRBV25-1 and TRBJ2-7; D might be TRBD1 or TRBD2, each matching 5 bases. This CDR3 is 14 amino acids long. Germline V gene sequence: CDR1 MGHDK, CDR2 SYGVNS. With 3 bases removed from V and 4 bases from J, the gap between germline ends came to 13 bases.

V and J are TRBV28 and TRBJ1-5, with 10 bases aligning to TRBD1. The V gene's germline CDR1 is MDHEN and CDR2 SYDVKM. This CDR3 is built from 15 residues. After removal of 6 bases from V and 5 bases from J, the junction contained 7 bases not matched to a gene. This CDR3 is CASSKGQGLHQPQHF. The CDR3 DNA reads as TGTGCCAGCAGCAAGGGACAGGGGTTACATCAGCCCCAGCATTTT.

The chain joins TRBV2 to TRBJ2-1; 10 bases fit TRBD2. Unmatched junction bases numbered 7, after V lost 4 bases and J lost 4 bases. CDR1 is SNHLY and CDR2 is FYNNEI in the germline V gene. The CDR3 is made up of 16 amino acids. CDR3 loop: CASSARLAGGYNEQFF. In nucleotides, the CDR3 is TGTGCCAGCAGTGCCCGACTAGCGGGCGGATACAATGAGCAGTTCTTC.

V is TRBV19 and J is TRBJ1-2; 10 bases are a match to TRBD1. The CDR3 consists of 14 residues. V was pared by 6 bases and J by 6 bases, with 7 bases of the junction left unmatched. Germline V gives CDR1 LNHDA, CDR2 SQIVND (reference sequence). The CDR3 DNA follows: TGTGCCAGTAGGACGACAGGGGGCGCGAATGGCTACACCTTC. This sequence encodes CASRTTGGANGYTF.

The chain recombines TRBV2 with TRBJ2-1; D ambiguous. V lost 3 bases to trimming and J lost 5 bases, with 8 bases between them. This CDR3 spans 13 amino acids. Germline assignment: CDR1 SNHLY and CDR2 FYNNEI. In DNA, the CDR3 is TGTGCCAGCAGTGATAGGGCGAACAATGAGCAGTTCTTC. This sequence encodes CASSDRANNEQFF.

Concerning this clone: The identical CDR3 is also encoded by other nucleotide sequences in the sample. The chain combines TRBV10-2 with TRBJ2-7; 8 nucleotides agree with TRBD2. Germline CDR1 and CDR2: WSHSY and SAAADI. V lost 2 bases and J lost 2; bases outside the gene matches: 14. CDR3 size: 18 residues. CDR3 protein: CASSEPHRGGMSAYEQYF. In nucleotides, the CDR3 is TGCGCCAGCAGTGAGCCGCACCGGGGGGGAATGAGCGCCTACGAGCAGTACTTC.

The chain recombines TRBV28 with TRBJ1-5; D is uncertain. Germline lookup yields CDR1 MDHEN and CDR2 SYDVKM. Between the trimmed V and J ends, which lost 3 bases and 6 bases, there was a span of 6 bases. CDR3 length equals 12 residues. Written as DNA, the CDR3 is TGTGCCAGCAGTTTTATAGGTCAGCCCCAGCATTTT. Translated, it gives CASSFIGQPQHF. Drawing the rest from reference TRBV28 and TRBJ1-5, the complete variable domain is DVKVTQSSRYLVKRTGEKVFLECVQDMDHENMFWYRQDPGLGLRLIYFSYDVKMKEKGDIPEGYSVSREKKERFSLILESASTNQTSMYLCASSFIGQPQHFGDGTRLSIL.

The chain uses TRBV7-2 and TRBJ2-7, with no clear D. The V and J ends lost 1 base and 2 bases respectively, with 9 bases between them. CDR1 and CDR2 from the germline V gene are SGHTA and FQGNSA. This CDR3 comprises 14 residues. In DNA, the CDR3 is TGTGCCAGCAGCTTAGACTCACAAACCTACGAGCAGTACTTC. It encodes CASSLDSQTYEQYF.

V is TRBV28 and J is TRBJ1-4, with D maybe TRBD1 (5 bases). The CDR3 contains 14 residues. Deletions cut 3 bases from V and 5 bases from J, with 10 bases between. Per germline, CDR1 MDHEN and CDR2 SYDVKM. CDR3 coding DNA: TGTGCCAGCAGTTTTAGGGGATGGAATGAAAAACTGTTTTTT. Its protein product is CASSFRGWNEKLFF.

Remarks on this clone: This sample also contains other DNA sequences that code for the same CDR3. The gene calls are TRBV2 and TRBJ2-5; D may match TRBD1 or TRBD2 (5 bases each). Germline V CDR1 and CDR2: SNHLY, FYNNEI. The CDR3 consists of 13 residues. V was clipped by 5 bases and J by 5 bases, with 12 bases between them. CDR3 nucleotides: TGTGCCAGCAGTCCCGGGACCGGGGAGACCCAGTACTTC. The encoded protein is CASSPGTGETQYF.

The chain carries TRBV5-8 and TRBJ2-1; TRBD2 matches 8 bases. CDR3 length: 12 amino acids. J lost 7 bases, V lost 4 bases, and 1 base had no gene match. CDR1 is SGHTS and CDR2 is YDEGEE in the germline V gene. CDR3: CASSPGGNEQFF. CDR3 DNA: TGTGCCAGCAGCCCGGGGGGGAATGAGCAGTTCTTC.

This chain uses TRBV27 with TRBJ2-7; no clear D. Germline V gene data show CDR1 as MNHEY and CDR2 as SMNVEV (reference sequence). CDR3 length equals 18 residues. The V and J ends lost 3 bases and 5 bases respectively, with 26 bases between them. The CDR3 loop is CASSFNSVGRPAFNEQYF. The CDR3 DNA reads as TGTGCCAGCAGTTTTAATTCGGTAGGGCGACCCGCTTTCAACGAGCAGTACTTC.

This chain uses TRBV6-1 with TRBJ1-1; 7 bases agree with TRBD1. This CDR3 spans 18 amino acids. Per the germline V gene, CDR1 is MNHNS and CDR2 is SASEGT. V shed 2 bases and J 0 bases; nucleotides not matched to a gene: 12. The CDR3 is CASSEWGTVSFMNTEAFF. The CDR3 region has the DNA TGTGCCAGCAGTGAATGGGGGACAGTAAGTTTCATGAACACTGAAGCTTTCTTT.

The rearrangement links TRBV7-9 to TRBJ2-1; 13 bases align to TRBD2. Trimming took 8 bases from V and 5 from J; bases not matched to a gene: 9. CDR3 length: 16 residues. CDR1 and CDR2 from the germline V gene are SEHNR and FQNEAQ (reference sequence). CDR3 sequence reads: CASEAPGLAGHNEQFF. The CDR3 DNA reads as TGTGCCAGCGAAGCCCCGGGACTAGCGGGACACAATGAGCAGTTCTTC.